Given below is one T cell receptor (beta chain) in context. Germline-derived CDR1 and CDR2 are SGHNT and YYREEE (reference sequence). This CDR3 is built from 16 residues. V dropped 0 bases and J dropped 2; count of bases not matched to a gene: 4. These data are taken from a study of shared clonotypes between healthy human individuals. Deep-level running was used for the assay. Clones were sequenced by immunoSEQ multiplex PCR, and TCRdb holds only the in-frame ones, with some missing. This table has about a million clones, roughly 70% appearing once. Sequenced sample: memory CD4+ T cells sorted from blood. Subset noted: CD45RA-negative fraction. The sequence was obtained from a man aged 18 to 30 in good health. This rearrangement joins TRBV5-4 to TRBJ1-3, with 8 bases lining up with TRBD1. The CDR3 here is CASSLGGTGPGNTIYF. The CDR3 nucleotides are TGTGCCAGCAGCTTGGGTGGGACAGGCCCTGGAAACACCATATATTTT.